This T cell receptor beta chain was recovered during a study of T cells after yellow fever vaccination (dated by TCRdb to the late 2010s). In the study overall: The SMART-Seq v4 Ultra Low Input RNA kit was used to prepare libraries from fractions with low cell numbers. Bulk TCR alpha and beta repertoires were sequenced longitudinally to track T-cell clones before and after primary and booster YFV17D yellow fever vaccination. Two healthy male donors, one aged 18 to 30 and one aged 30 to 39 years, were included in the cohort. Blood was collected at multiple timepoints before and after primary and secondary immunization, and bulk PBMC replicates and cell subsets were isolated. General study outcomes and caveats: Computational filtering was needed because FACS-sorted repertoires could contain abundant contaminating clonotypes from the bulk population. Compared with the primary T-cell response, the secondary T-cell response was faster but weaker, reaching its peak on day 5 rather than on day 15. After the booster, most of the clones that had expanded following primary vaccination were detected again (just under 97% of CD4 and more than 85% of CD8), which suggests that memory was broadly maintained. A small fraction of clonotypes appeared in both the CD4 and CD8 compartments, likely as a result of convergent recombination. Because only two donors were included in the study, the extent to which the findings can be generalized is limited.

The sequencing machine was an Illumina NovaSeq 6000. TCR cDNA was synthesized by 5'RACE template switching, through which a universal primer site and unique molecular identifiers were introduced. Priming of cDNA synthesis was performed from both the TCR alpha and TCR beta constant segments. Library amplification involved two PCR steps, and the second step added sample barcodes and sequencing adapters. Sequencing of the libraries was done on either Illumina HiSeq 2500 (2x100 bp) or NovaSeq (2x150 bp). Under the source paper's analysis protocol: Demultiplexing of reads and collapsing into UMI consensus sequences were performed with MIGEC, and V(D)J alignment was carried out with MiXCR. Vaccine-responding clonotypes were defined with edgeR using replicate PBMC samples, requiring FDR below 0.01 and a log2 fold change above 5 up to day 15. Each bulk clonotype was labeled CD4 or CD8 based on which sequenced repertoire, CD4 or CD8, contained the clonotype at higher abundance. The public sequencing data were trimmed at Q25 with fastp and processed into clonotypes with MiXCR by TCRdb, which kept only in-frame beta chains. Rows merge per CDR3 protein into single entries with the most common DNA and genes. TCRdb's processing, not the authors', yielded these V and J calls. A total of 250,000 to 350,000 distinct CDR3 sequences appear in this sample, roughly 8.7% of them only once. About 3.5% of the sample goes to the ten largest clones.

This specimen's treatment or condition label, per the study, means: live attenuated yellow fever vaccine strain. A standard Ficoll-Paque protocol was used to isolate PBMCs from peripheral blood. Dynabeads CD4 and CD8 positive selection kits were used to isolate the CD4 and CD8 T-cell fractions. TriZol was used to extract RNA from bulk PBMCs, from CD4 and CD8 fractions, and from dextramer-positive and dextramer-negative fractions. The V end loses 0 bases and the J end loses 5 bases, and a stretch of 13 bases separates them. Looking up the germline V gene yields CDR1 LGHNA and CDR2 YSLEER. The CDR3 spans 15 residues, from the cysteine through the phenylalanine. The retained sequence is limited to the CDR3, 45 bases, with the frame set at the first base. This clonotype was seen a handful of times. What antigen it recognizes has not been identified. No much larger clone exists at a distance of one base, and base qualities are not known.

The chain is assembled from TRBV4-3 and TRBJ1-2; too little of a D gene remains to name it. This receptor was identified in a man aged 18 to 29 who received the YFV17D yellow fever vaccine. The material sequenced was CD4+ T cells sorted from PBMCs, taken 5 days after the yellow fever booster vaccination. Here the CDR3 is given as CASSQDRFQQYGYTF. Here is the DNA: TGCGCCAGCAGCCAAGATAGGTTCCAGCAATATGGCTACACCTTC.